What follows is one T cell receptor (beta chain) and its context. The data derive from a study of T cell responses to AZD1222 COVID-19 vaccine. The protocol was immunoSEQ multiplex PCR, while the TCRdb copy is restricted to in-frame clones and leaves out a portion. The sample lists 90,000 to 150,000 clones; 90% to 95% were seen once. There are 15 residues in the CDR3. Trimming took off 4 bases at V and 3 bases at J, with 12 bases between the two ends. Germline-derived CDR1 and CDR2 are SNHLY and FYNNEI. The V gene is TRBV2, the J gene TRBJ2-2, with a weak D call TRBD1 (5 bases). The receptor's source is an adult in good health. Sequences were derived from peripheral blood, sampled on day 0 of AZD1222 vaccination. The CDR3: CASSANRGHTGELFF. Written as DNA, the CDR3 is TGTGCCAGCAGTGCGAATAGGGGCCACACCGGGGAGCTGTTTTTT. The full variable domain, rest sourced from reference TRBV2 and TRBJ2-2, is EPEVTQTPSHQVTQMGQEVILRCVPISNHLYFYWYRQILGQKVEFLVSFYNNEISEKSEIFDDQFSVERPDGSNFTLKIRSTKLEDSAMYFCASSANRGHTGELFFGEGSRLTVL.